This TCR beta chain is from a study of human T cells and chemical hapten exposure. V lost 2 bases and J lost 2, with 5 bases in between. CDR3 length: 13 amino acids. From germline, CDR1 is KGHSH and CDR2 LQKENI. TCRdb independently ran MiXCR on the RACE reads; one entry per CDR3 protein. In the table there are roughly 100,000 distinct CDR3 sequences, 12% of which are singletons. The sample's time point: pre-sensitization, week 0. Treatment meaning: therapeutic diphenylcyclopropenone sensitization with weekly scalp DPC. V is TRBV18 and J is TRBJ2-3; D uncertain. Sequencing was performed on whole blood, taken in connection with sensitization to the hapten diphenylcyclopropenone (DPC). The receptor comes from a woman aged 45-65 years with alopecia areata. Some clones in this sample may be carry-over from other donors' samples. As DNA, the CDR3 is TGTGCCAGCTCACCATGGGACACAGATACGCAGTATTTT. Translating it yields CASSPWDTDTQYF.